The present TCR beta chain was sequenced within a study of cytomegalovirus exposure and HLA in healthy donors. Primers: 60 Vbeta forward and 13 Jbeta reverse. In the original processing: Roughly 10 million shared chains were among tens of millions of unique TCR beta chains counted in a later analysis. Libraries were prepared by immunoSEQ multiplex PCR; TCRdb keeps only in-frame clonotypes and omits some of them. That table supplies the V and J calls and clone size; D and trimming were determined from the DNA. The table lists under 200,000 clones, roughly two thirds of them singletons. Whole-study results and caveats: A later analysis found TCR association rates differed by HLA locus, highest for DRB1 and lowest for HLA-C. While the bulk of TCR sequences proved rare, some public TCRs turned up in many donors. The study recorded some 160 TCR beta chains that were cytomegalovirus-associated.

About this clone itself: Its target is not known.

The receptor's source is a woman aged 35 to 49 in good health and CMV-seropositive. The sequencing sample was made of PBMCs.

CDR3 protein: CASKRQGADNSPLHF. The CDR3 DNA reads as TGTGCCAGCAAAAGACAGGGGGCCGATAATTCACCCCTCCACTTT. J is TRBJ1-6 and V is TRBV2, with 10 bases aligning to TRBD1. This CDR3 is built from 15 residues. Germline V CDR1 and CDR2: SNHLY, FYNNEI. V gave up 7 bases and J gave up 5 bases; unmatched junction bases: 5.